This TCR beta chain was sequenced during a study of T cell repertoires in cytomegalovirus infection. As for the study in general: From public TCR beta signatures came an indication of both CMV infection and matching HLA type.

Study results and caveats: HLA-C-restricted CMV-specific TCR beta clonotypes prevailed in the ex vivo response. Totalled public TCR beta family frequency picked out people who carried CMV plus the relevant HLA.

V lost 0 bases and J lost 2, with 9 bases in between. Germline V gene sequence: CDR1 SGHAT, CDR2 FQNNGV. This CDR3 comprises 15 residues. This clonotype has a count of ten or more. Its cognate antigen is unknown. TCRdb fed the reads into MiXCR, producing one record per CDR3 protein. The sample lists about 230,000 distinct CDR3 sequences, about 23% occurring once. The TCR sequence derives from a human donor in good health (CMV status not recorded). Some clones in this sample may be carry-over from other donors' samples. V is TRBV11-2 and J is TRBJ2-3; maybe TRBD1 (5 bases). Sequencing was carried out using CD8+ T cells from PBMCs. CDR3 region: CASSLELRATDTQYF. The CDR3, as DNA: TGTGCCAGCAGCTTAGAGCTCAGGGCCACAGATACGCAGTATTTT. The whole variable domain, remainder taken from reference TRBV11-2 and TRBJ2-3, is EAGVAQSPRYKIIEKRQSVAFWCNPISGHATLYWYQQILGQGPKLLIQFQNNGVVDDSQLPKDRFSAERLKGVDSTLKIQPAKLEDSAVYLCASSLELRATDTQYFGPGTRLTVL.